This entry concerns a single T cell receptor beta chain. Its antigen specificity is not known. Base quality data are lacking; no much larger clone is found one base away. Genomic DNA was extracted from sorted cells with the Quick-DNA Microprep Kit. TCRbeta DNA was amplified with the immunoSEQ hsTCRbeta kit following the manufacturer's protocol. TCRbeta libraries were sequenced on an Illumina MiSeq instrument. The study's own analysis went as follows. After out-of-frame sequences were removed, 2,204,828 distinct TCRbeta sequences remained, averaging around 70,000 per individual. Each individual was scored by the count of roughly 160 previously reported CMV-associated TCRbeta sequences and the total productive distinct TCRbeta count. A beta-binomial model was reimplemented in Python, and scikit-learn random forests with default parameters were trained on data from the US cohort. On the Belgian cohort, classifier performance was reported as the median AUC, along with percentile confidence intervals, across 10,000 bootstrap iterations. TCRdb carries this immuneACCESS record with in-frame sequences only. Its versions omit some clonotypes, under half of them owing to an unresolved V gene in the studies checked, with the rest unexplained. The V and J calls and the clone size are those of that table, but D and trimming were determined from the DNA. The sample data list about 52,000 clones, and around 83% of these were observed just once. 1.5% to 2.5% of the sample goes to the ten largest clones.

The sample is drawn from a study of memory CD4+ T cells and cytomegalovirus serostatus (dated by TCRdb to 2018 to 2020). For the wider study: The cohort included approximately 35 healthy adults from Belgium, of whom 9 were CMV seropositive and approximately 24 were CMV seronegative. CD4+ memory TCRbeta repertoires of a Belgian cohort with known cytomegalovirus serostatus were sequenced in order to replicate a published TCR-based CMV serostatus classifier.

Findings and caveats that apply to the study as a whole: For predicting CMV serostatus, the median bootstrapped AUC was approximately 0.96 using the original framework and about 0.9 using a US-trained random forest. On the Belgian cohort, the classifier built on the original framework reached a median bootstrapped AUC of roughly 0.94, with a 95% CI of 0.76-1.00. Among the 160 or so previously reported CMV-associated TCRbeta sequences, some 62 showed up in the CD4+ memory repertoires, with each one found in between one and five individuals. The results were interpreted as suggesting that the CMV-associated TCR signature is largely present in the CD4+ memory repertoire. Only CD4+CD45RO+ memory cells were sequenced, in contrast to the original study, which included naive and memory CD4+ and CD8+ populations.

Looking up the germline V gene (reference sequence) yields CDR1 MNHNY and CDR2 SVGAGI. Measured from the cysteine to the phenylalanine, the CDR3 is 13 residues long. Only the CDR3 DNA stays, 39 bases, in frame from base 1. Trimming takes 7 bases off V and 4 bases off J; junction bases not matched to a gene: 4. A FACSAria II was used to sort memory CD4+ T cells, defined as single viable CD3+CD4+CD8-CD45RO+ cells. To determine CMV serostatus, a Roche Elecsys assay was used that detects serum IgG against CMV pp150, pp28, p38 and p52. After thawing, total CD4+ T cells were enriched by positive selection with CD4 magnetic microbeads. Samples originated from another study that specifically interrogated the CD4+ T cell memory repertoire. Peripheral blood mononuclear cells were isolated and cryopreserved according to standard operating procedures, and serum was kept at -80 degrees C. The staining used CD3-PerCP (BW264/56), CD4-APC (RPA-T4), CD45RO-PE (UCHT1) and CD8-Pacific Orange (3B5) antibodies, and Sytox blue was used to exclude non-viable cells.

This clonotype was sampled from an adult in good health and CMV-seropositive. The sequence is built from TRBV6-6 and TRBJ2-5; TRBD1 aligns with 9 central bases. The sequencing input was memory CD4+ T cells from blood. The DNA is TGTGCCAGCACCCGACAGGGGGGAGAGACCCAGTACTTC. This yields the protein CASTRQGGETQYF.